This TCR beta chain emerged from a study of blood T cell repertoires in COVID-19. About the study: The samples span acute and convalescent COVID-19 from the United States, Italy and Spain.

Assay: immunoSEQ multiplex PCR; the TCRdb copy retains only in-frame clones and omits some. The profile shows some 180,000 clones, about 80% of them singletons. Enrolled through a virtual design, the participants were between about 18 and 89 years of age and came from roughly 22 US areas. Donors were grouped by their self-reported clinical history. Sequenced input: PBMCs or T cells enriched from blood (not recorded which). This TCR derives from a woman aged 60-70 years with acute COVID-19.

The CDR3 spells CSVEGRFRPDTQYF. CDR3 in DNA: TGCAGCGTTGAAGGGCGGTTTAGACCAGATACGCAGTATTTT. The chain uses TRBV29-1 and TRBJ2-3; D is unresolved. The germline V and J ends were trimmed by 1 base and 4 bases, with 12 bases remaining between them. The CDR3 extends over 14 amino acids. Germline lookup yields CDR1 SQVTM and CDR2 ANQGSEA.